Following are 21 T cell receptor beta chains from one sample sequenced in a study of blood T cell repertoires in COVID-19. Profiling relied on immunoSEQ multiplex PCR, and the TCRdb table lists in-frame clones only, not all of them. The sample has 150,000 to 200,000 clones, about 90% seen once. Material: peripheral blood. These receptors came from a man between 50 and 59 years old with acute or convalescent COVID-19.

The rearrangement joins TRBV6-5 to TRBJ2-1; D not certain. The germline V and J ends were trimmed by 5 bases and 4 bases, with 9 bases remaining between them. The CDR3 contains 13 residues. CDR1 and CDR2 (germline): MNHEY, SVGAGI. The CDR3 spells CASSLTSYNEQFF. Here the CDR3 DNA reads TGTGCCAGCAGTCTAACCTCTTACAATGAGCAGTTCTTC.

The chain's CDR3 is CASSFDRGYGYTF. The CDR3 coding sequence is TGTGCCAGCAGTTTCGACAGGGGCTATGGCTACACCTTC. The rearrangement links TRBV28 to TRBJ1-2; 8 nucleotides line up with TRBD1. This CDR3 comprises 13 residues. Germline lookup yields CDR1 MDHEN and CDR2 SYDVKM. The V and J ends lost 3 bases and 4 bases, in that order; junction bases with no gene match: 1.

This chain joins TRBV15 and TRBJ2-1; 7 nucleotides align to TRBD1. Germline CDR1 LNHNV, CDR2 YYDKDF (reference sequence). The junction had 7 bases not matched to a gene; V was cut back by 2 bases and J by 0 bases. The CDR3 totals 17 residues. The CDR3 bases are TGTGCCACCAGCAGAACCCCGACAGGGAGCTCCTACAATGAGCAGTTCTTC. Translated: CATSRTPTGSSYNEQFF.

The rearrangement links TRBV7-9 to TRBJ2-2, with 7 bases that match TRBD2. This CDR3 region has 16 residues. With V trimmed by 5 bases and J by 6 bases, 12 bases remained unmatched. Germline V gives CDR1 SEHNR, CDR2 FQNEAQ (reference sequence). CDR3 coding DNA: TGTGCCAGCAGCCCAGCCGTGAGCGGGGTCCCCGGGGAGCTGTTTTTT. This codes for CASSPAVSGVPGELFF.

V and J are TRBV29-1 and TRBJ1-3; no clear D gene. This CDR3 is 11 amino acids long. The germline V and J ends were trimmed by 3 bases and 7 bases, with 7 bases remaining between them. Germline assignment: CDR1 SQVTM and CDR2 ANQGSEA. For the CDR3, the DNA is TGCAGCGTTGACGTCGCGAACACCATATATTTT. It translates to CSVDVANTIYF.

This sequence joins TRBV7-6 and TRBJ1-4; no definite D call. Trimming removed 3 bases at V and 2 bases at J, with 10 bases between. Germline-derived CDR1 and CDR2 are SGHVS and FNYEAQ. This CDR3 has 15 amino acids. The CDR3 sequence is CASSFSGSTNEKLFF. The CDR3 bases are TGTGCCAGCAGCTTTTCAGGCTCGACTAATGAAAAACTGTTTTTT.

The chain employs TRBV6-1 and TRBJ2-5; TRBD1 might be the D (5 bases). V lost 0 bases, J lost 6 bases, and 17 bases lay in between. CDR1 is MNHNS, CDR2 SASEGT, per germline. CDR3 length: 16 amino acids. CDR3 coding DNA: TGTGCCAGCAGTGAAGCGGTGTGGGGCGGTGTAAAGACCCAGTACTTC. Translation gives CASSEAVWGGVKTQYF.

This clone was counted between two and nine times. This sequence joins TRBV28 and TRBJ1-4; 7 positions match TRBD1. This CDR3 contains 17 residues. Trimming at V came to 2 bases and at J to 2 bases, leaving 8 bases not matched to a gene. CDR1 MDHEN and CDR2 SYDVKM come from the germline V gene. CDR3 protein: CASSLLPPGQTNEKLFF. The CDR3 nucleotides are TGTGCCAGCAGTTTACTCCCTCCGGGACAGACTAATGAAAAACTGTTTTTT.

This clone was picked up one time. The chain joins TRBV7-9 to TRBJ1-1; D might be TRBD1 (5 bases). Germline V lookup: CDR1 SEHNR, CDR2 FQNEAQ (reference sequence). The CDR3 totals 15 residues. Trimming stripped 5 bases from V and 1 base from J, with 14 bases between. In nucleotides, the CDR3 is TGTGCCAGCAGCCCGAGCGGGACCGCGAACACTGAAGCTTTCTTT. This gives the protein CASSPSGTANTEAFF.

This clone was counted between two and nine times. The rearrangement links TRBV27 to TRBJ2-1, with D possibly being TRBD2 (6 bases). Deletions cut 5 bases from V and 8 bases from J, with 10 bases between. CDR1 and CDR2 (germline): MNHEY, SMNVEV (reference sequence). This CDR3 has 12 amino acids. CDR3 DNA: TGTGCCAGCAGTGAGACTAGTCATGAGCAGTTCTTC. Amino acid sequence: CASSETSHEQFF.

CDR3 nucleotide sequence: TGTGCCAGCAGTTTCCAGCTCGGGGTTAGTGATTCACCCCTCCACTTT. Its translation is CASSFQLGVSDSPLHF. The chain recombines TRBV28 with TRBJ1-6, with no clear D. The germline CDR1 and CDR2 sequences are MDHEN and SYDVKM. The V end was cut by 3 bases, the J end by 8 bases, with 17 bases between. The CDR3 is made up of 16 amino acids.

This chain connects TRBV7-2 to TRBJ2-5; 12 bases line up with TRBD2. The germline V gene has CDR1 SGHTA and CDR2 FQGNSA. J was trimmed by 5 bases and V by 4 bases; bases with no gene match: 14. CDR3 length equals 18 residues. The CDR3 sequence is CASSYPPSGGGRWETQYF. For the CDR3, the DNA is TGTGCCAGCAGCTACCCCCCTAGCGGGGGGGGTAGATGGGAGACCCAGTACTTC.

CDR3 nucleotides: TGTGCCAGCAGCCCCCCTAGGGGGATCCTCTACGAGCAGTACGTC. It specifies CASSPPRGILYEQYV. The V and J genes are TRBV3-1 (or the pseudogene TRBV3-2) and TRBJ2-7; maybe TRBD1 (6 bases). There are 15 residues in the CDR3. Germline V gene data show CDR1 as LGHDT and CDR2 as YNNKEL (reference sequence). V was trimmed by 4 bases and J by 3 bases, leaving 16 bases between them.

The rearrangement uses TRBV27 and TRBJ2-7; 10 bases fit TRBD1. J lost 5 bases, V lost 4 bases, and 8 bases had no gene match. CDR1 is MNHEY and CDR2 is SMNVEV in the germline V gene (reference sequence). The length of the CDR3 is 15 residues. CDR3 nucleotides: TGTGCCAGCAGTTCGAGACAGGGGGCGTCCCACGAGCAGTACGTC. Translation gives CASSSRQGASHEQYV.

V and J are TRBV6-2 or TRBV6-3 and TRBJ1-2; D ambiguous. Germline-derived CDR1 and CDR2 are MNHEY and SVGEGT. This CDR3 comprises 14 residues. Trimming took off 4 bases at V and 0 bases at J, with 9 bases between the two ends. CDR3: CASSSIAPNYGYTF. Here the CDR3 DNA reads TGTGCCAGCAGTTCGATAGCTCCTAACTATGGCTACACCTTC.

The chain employs TRBV6-5 and TRBJ1-6, with 8 bases fitting TRBD1. The CDR3 length is 15 residues. The trim removed 5 bases at V and 10 bases at J, leaving 10 bases unmatched. CDR1 is MNHEY and CDR2 is SVGAGI in the germline V gene. CDR3 DNA sequence: TGTGCCAGCAGTCACGGGACAGGTTGGAAATCACCCCTCCACTTT. This gives the protein CASSHGTGWKSPLHF.

The chain is built from TRBV7-6 and TRBJ2-5, with 7 bases identical to TRBD2. The junction had 7 bases not matched to a gene; V was cut back by 8 bases and J by 7 bases. Germline V CDR1 and CDR2: SGHVS, FNYEAQ. The CDR3 runs to 12 residues. Here the CDR3 DNA reads TGTGCCAGCCGTGGGGGGGAGCGGACCCAGTACTTC. It is translated as CASRGGERTQYF.

This chain connects TRBV5-1 to TRBJ2-1; 7 bases map to TRBD2. Germline V gene lookup returns CDR1 SGHRS and CDR2 YFSETQ. Trimming cost V 2 bases and J 2 bases; bases outside gene matches: 7. This CDR3 contains 16 residues. Here the CDR3 reads CASSLTGTNTYNEQFF. The CDR3 bases are TGCGCCAGCAGCTTAACCGGGACTAATACCTACAATGAGCAGTTCTTC.

The rearrangement uses TRBV5-1 and TRBJ2-1; TRBD1 matches 9 bases. CDR1 SGHRS and CDR2 YFSETQ come from the germline V gene. V gave up 4 bases and J gave up 7 bases; unmatched junction bases: 12. The CDR3 extends over 16 amino acids. The CDR3 region has the DNA TGCGCCAGCAGCCAGGGGTCCGGGACAGGGCGAAATGAGCAGTTCTTC. Its protein product is CASSQGSGTGRNEQFF.

The chain couples TRBV29-1 to TRBJ2-4; maybe TRBD2 (6 bases). This CDR3 comprises 15 residues. V lost 0 bases and J lost 8, with 17 bases in between. The germline gives CDR1 SQVTM, CDR2 ANQGSEA. CDR3 amino acids: CSVEDWRGKADIQYF. The CDR3, as DNA: TGCAGCGTTGAAGATTGGCGCGGGAAGGCGGACATTCAGTACTTC.

Note on this clone: Other nucleotide sequences from this sample produce the same CDR3. This chain joins TRBV19 and TRBJ2-7; 9 nucleotides line up with TRBD1. The CDR3 loop spans 14 amino acids. Losses at the gene ends were 3 bases for V and 2 bases for J; bases not matched to a gene: 2. Per germline, CDR1 LNHDA and CDR2 SQIVND (reference sequence). The CDR3 is CASSIRQGAYEQYF. The CDR3 region has the DNA TGTGCCAGTAGTATTAGACAGGGGGCCTACGAGCAGTACTTC.